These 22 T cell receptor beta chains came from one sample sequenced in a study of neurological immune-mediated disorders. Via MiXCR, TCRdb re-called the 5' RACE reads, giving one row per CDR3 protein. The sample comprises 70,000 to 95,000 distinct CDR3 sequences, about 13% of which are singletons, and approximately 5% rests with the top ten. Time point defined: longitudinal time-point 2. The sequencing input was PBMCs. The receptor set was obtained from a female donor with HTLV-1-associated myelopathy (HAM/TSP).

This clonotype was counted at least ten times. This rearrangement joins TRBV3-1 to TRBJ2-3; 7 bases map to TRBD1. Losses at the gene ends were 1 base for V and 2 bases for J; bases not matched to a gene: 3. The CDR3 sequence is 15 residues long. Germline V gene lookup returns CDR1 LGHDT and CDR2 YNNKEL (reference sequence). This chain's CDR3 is CASSQVDRVTDTQYF. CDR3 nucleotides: TGTGCCAGCAGCCAAGTCGACAGGGTCACAGATACGCAGTATTTT.

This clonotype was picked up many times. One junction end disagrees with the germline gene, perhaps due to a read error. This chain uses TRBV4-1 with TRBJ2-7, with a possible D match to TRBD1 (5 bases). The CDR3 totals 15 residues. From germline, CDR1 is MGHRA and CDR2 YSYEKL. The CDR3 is CASSQDPQGSDEQYF. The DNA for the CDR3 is TGCGCCAGCAGCCAAGACCCCCAGGGCTCCGACGAGCAGTACTTC.

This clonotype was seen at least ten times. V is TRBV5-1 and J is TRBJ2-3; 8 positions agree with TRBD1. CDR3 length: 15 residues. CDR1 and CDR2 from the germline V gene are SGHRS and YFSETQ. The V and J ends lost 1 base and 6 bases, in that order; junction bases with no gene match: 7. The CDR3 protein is CASSLTDRVADTQYF. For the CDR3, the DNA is TGCGCCAGCAGCTTGACGGACAGGGTGGCTGATACGCAGTATTTT.

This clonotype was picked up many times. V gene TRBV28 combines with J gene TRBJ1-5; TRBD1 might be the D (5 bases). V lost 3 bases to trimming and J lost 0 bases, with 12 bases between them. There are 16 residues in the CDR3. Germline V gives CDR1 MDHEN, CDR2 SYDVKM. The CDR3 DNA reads TGTGCCAGCAGTTTGCTAAGACAGAATAGCAATCAGCCCCAGCATTTT. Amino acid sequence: CASSLLRQNSNQPQHF.

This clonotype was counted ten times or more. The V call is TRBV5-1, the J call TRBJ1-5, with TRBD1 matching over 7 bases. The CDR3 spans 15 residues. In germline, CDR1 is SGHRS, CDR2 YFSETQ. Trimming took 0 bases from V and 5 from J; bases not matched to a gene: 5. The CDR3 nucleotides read TGCGCCAGCAGCTTGGGGACAGGAGAACATCAGCCCCAGCATTTT. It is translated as CASSLGTGEHQPQHF. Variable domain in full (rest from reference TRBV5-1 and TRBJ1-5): KAGVTQTPRYLIKTRGQQVTLSCSPISGHRSVSWYQQTPGQGLQFLFEYFSETQRNKGNFPGRFSGRQFSNSRSEMNVSTLELGDSALYLCASSLGTGEHQPQHFGDGTRLSIL.

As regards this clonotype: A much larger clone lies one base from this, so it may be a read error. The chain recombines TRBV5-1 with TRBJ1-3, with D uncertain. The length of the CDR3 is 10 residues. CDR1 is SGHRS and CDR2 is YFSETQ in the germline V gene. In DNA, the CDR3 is TGCGCCAGCAAAAGAAACACCAAATATTTT. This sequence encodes CASKRNTKYF. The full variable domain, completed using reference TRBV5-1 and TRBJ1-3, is KAGVTQTPRYLIKTRGQQVTLSCSPISGHRSVSWYQQTPGQGLQFLFEYFSETQRNKGNFPGRFSGRQFSNSRSEMNVSTLELGDSALYLCASKRNTKYFGEGSWLTVV.

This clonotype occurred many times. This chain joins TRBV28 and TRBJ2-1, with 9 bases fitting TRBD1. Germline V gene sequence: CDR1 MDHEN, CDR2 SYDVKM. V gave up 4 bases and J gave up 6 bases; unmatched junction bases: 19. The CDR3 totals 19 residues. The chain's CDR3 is CASSYPTYRTGEEGNEQFF. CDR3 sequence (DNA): TGTGCCAGCAGTTACCCGACCTACCGGACAGGGGAAGAGGGCAATGAGCAGTTCTTC.

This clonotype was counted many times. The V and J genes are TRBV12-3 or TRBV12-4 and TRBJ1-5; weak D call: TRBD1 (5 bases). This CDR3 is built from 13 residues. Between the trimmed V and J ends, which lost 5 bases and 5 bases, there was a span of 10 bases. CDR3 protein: CASSATQDQPQHF. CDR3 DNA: TGTGCCAGCAGTGCGACACAGGATCAGCCCCAGCATTTT.

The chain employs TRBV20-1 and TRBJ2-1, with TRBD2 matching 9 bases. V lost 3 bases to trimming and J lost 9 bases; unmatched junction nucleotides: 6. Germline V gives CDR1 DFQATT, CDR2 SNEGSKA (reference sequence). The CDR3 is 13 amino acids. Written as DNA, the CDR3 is TGCAGTGCTAGGGCTAGCGGGGAGGGTGAGCAGTTCTTC. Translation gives CSARASGEGEQFF.

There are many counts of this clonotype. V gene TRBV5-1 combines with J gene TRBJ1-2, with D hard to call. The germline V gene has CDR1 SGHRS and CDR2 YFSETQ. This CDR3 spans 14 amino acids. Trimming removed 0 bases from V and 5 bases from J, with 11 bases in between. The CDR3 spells CASSLGSRSYGYTF. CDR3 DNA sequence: TGCGCCAGCAGCTTGGGTTCCAGGTCTTATGGCTACACCTTC.

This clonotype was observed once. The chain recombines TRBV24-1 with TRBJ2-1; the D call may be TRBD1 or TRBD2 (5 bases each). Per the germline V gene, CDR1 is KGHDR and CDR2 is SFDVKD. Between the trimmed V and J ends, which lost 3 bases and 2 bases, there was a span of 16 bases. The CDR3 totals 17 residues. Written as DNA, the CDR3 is TGTGCCACCAGTGATAGTATCCGGGACGTTGCCTACAATGAGCAGTTCTTC. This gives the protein CATSDSIRDVAYNEQFF.

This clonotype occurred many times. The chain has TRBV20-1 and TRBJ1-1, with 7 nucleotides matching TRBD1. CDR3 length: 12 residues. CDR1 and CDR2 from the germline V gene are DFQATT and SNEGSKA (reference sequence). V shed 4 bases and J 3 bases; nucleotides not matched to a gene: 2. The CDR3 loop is CSANTGDTEAFF. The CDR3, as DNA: TGCAGTGCTAACACAGGGGACACTGAAGCTTTCTTT.

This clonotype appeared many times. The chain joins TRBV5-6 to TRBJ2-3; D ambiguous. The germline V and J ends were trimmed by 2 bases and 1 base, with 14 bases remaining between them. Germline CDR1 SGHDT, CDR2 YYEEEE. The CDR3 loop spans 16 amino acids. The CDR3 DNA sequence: TGTGCCAGCAGCTTACGAATGACGGACCGCACAGATACGCAGTATTTT. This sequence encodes CASSLRMTDRTDTQYF. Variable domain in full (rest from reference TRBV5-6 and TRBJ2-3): DAGVTQSPTHLIKTRGQQVTLRCSPKSGHDTVSWYQQALGQGPQFIFQYYEEEERQRGNFPDRFSGHQFPNYSSELNVNALLLGDSALYLCASSLRMTDRTDTQYFGPGTRLTVL.

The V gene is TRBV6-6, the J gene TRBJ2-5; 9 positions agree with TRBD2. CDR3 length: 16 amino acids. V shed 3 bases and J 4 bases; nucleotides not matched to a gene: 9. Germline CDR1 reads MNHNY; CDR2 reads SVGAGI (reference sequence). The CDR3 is CASSYNAGGPGETQYF. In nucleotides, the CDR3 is TGTGCCAGCAGTTATAATGCGGGGGGGCCCGGAGAGACCCAGTACTTC.

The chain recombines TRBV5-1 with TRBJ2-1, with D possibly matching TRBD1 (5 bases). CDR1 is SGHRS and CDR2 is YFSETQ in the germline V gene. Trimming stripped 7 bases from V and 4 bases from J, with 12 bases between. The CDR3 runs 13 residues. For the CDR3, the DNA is TGCGCCAGCCGTACCGACAGTTACAATGAGCAGTTCTTC. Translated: CASRTDSYNEQFF.

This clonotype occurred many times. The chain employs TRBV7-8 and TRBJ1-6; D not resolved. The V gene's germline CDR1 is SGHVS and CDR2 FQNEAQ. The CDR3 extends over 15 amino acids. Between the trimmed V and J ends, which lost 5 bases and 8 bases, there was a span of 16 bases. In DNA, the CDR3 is TGTGCCAGCAGCCAAAGCGTTAGGGAGTATTCACCCCTCCACTTT. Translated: CASSQSVREYSPLHF.

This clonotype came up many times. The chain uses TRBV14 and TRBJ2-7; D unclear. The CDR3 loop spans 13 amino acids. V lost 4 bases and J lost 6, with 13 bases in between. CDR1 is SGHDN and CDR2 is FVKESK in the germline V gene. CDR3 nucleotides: TGTGCCAGCAGCCCGATATGGGGTCGCGAGCAGTACTTC. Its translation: CASSPIWGREQYF.

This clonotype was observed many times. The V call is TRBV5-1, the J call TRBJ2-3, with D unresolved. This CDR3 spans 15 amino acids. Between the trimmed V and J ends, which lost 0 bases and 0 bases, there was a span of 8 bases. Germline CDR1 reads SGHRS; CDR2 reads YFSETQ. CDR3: CASSLETSSTDTQYF. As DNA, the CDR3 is TGCGCCAGCAGCTTGGAAACATCTAGCACAGATACGCAGTATTTT.

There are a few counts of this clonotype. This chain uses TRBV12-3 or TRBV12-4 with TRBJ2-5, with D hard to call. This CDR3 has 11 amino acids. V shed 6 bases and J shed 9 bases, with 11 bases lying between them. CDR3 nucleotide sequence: TGTGCCAGCAGGTTGAATGTAGCCCAGTACTTC. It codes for CASRLNVAQYF.

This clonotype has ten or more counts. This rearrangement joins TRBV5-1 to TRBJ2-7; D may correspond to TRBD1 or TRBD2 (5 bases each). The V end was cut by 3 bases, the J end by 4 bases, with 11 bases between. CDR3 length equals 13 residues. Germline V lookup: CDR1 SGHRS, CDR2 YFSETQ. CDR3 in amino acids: CASSWDLGYEQYF. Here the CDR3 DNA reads TGCGCCAGCAGCTGGGACCTAGGGTACGAGCAGTACTTC.

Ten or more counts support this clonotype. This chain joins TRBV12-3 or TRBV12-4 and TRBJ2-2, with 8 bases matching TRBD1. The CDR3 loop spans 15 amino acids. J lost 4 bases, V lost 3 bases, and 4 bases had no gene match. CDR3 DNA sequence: TGTGCCAGCAGTTTTCAGGGGGCAATCACCGGGGAGCTGTTTTTT. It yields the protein CASSFQGAITGELFF.

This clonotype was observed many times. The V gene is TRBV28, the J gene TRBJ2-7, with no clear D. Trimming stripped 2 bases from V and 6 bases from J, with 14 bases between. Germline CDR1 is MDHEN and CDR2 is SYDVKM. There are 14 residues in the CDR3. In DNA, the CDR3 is TGTGCCAGCAGTTTAGGGCAATGGCTCTCCGAGCAGTACTTC. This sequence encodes CASSLGQWLSEQYF.